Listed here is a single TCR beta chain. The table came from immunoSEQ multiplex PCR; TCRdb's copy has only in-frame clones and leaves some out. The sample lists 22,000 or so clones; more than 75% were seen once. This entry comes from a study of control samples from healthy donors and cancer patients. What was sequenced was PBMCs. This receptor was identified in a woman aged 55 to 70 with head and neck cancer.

The CDR3 is CASSLGSWELFF. The CDR3 nucleotides read TGCGCCAGCAGCTTGGGATCTTGGGAGCTGTTTTTT. The rearrangement links TRBV5-1 to TRBJ2-2, with D uncertain. There are 12 residues in the CDR3. Germline V gene data show CDR1 as SGHRS and CDR2 as YFSETQ. V lost 0 bases, J lost 9 bases, and 6 bases lay in between.